This T cell receptor beta chain appears in the sequencing data of a study of blood T cells in healthy people across ages. Study-wide results and caveats: Estimates based on one million T cells were treated as lower bounds. Naive CD4+ cells and diversity were both higher in long-lived donors than in aged donors.

Deletions cut 1 base from V and 2 bases from J, with 11 bases between. The CDR3 length is 15 residues. Germline CDR1 is MGHDK and CDR2 is SYGVNS. Total RNA was extracted at no less than 5 micrograms per sample. Turning to this clonotype: Its antigen is as yet unknown.

A sample-barcoded 5' primer and a J-beta primer mix were used in a second PCR of about 7 to 12 cycles. TCRdb re-called the 5' RACE reads with MiXCR, one entry per CDR3 protein. Of over 1.5 million distinct CDR3 sequences listed, roughly 50% are singletons. The sequence came from a woman in her thirties or forties in good health. The chain uses TRBV25-1 and TRBJ1-2; no definite D call. Source material: blood. The CDR3, as DNA: TGTGCCAGCAGTGAATCGGGTCAGGAGAACTATGGCTACACCTTC. It is translated as CASSESGQENYGYTF.